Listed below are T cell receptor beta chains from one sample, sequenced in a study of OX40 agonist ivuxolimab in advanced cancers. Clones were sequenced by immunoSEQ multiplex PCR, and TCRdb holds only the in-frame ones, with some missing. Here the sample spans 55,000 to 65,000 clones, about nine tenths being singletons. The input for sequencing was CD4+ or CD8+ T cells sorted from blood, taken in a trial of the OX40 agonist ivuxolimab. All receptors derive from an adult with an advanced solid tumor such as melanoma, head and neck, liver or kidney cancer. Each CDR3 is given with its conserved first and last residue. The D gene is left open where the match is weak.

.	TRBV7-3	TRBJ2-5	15	CASSCNGPNEETQYF
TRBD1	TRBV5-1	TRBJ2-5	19	CASSSERSGTAIYQETQYF
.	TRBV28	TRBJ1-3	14	CASSLAGAGNTIYF
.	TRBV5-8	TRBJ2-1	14	CASSPGERYNEQFF
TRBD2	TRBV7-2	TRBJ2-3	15	CASSFGGGPTDTQYF
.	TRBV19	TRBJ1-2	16	CASSIGGTQSNYGYTF
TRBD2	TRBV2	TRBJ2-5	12	CATGGGPETQYF
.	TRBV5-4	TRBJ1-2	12	CASSLAITGYTF
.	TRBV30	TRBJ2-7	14	CAWRRGGGFYEQYF
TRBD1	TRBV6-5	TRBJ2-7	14	CASSSGTGSYEQYF
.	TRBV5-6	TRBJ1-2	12	CASSLAITGYTF
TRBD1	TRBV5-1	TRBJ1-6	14	CASTVGQVNSPLHF
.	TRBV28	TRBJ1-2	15	CASSFLRGSGTGYTF
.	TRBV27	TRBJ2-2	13	CASSLRRTGELFF
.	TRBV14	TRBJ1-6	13	CASTPEGNSPLHF
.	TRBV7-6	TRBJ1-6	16	CASSLGQRIDNSPLHF
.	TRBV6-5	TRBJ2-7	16	CASSYSKVRHSYEQYF
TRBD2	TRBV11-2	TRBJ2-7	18	CASSLDPPGLAPTYEQYF
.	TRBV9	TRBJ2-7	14	CASGAGGNSNEQYF
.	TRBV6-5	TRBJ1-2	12	CASSGLSSGYTF
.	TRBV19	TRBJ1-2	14	CASSITGRDYGYTF
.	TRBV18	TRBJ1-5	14	CASSRVRSGEPQHF
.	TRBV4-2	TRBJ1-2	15	CASSQDLPTHYGYTF
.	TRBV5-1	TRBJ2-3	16	CASSLGLVQRSDTQYF
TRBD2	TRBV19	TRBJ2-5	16	CASSIDHAGGQETQYF
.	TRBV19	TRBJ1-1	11	CASGGFAEAFF
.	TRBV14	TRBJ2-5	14	CASSQDTVQETQYF
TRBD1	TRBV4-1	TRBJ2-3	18	CASSQRGAGQGLTDTQYF
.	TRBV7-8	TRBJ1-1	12	CASSLVATEAFF
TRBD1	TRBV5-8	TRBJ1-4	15	CASRPNDRVNEKLFF
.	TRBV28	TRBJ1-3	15	CASSRPGGSGNTIYF